Shown below are 5 T cell receptor beta chains from a single sample sequenced in a study of T cells in Graves' hyperthyroidism and ophthalmopathy. RNA transcripts yielded amplified TCR beta CDR3 regions. A first-round RT-PCR of the TCR CDR3 used the HTBI primer set. TCRdb reprocessed the multiplex PCR reads with MiXCR, giving one entry per CDR3 protein. Of approximately 700,000 distinct CDR3 sequences in the sample, about a sixth were seen once. Sample: blood. Receptors were obtained from a man aged 18 to 30 with Graves' hyperthyroidism.

There are a few counts of this clonotype. This chain joins TRBV27 and TRBJ2-3; 10 bases match TRBD2. Per germline, CDR1 MNHEY and CDR2 SMNVEV (reference sequence). CDR3 length: 14 residues. J was trimmed by 4 bases and V by 5 bases; bases with no gene match: 3. The CDR3 nucleotides are TGTGCCAGCAGTGGTAGCGGGAGGCCAGATACGCAGTATTTT. Its translation is CASSGSGRPDTQYF.

Many counts were recorded for this clonotype. The V and J genes are TRBV5-5 and TRBJ1-1; possibly TRBD1 for D (5 bases). Germline V gene lookup returns CDR1 SGHKS and CDR2 YYEKEE (reference sequence). This CDR3 contains 17 residues. V was pared by 1 base and J by 6 bases, with 22 bases between. The CDR3 nucleotides are TGTGCCAGCAGCTTGCGAGACAGTCCGTTCTTCGCCGCTGAAGCTTTCTTT. Protein sequence: CASSLRDSPFFAAEAFF.

This clonotype was counted only a few times. The chain employs TRBV11-2 and TRBJ2-1; no firm D call. CDR1 is SGHAT, CDR2 FQNNGV, per germline. Trimming cost V 7 bases and J 7 bases, with 11 bases left between them. This CDR3 region has 12 residues. CDR3 sequence: CASTFSGNEQFF. In DNA, the CDR3 is TGTGCCAGCACCTTCTCCGGGAATGAGCAGTTCTTC.

There are many counts of this clonotype. The chain carries TRBV20-1 and TRBJ2-1; D is uncertain. CDR1 DFQATT and CDR2 SNEGSKA come from the germline V gene (reference sequence). Trimming took off 0 bases at V and 5 bases at J, with 5 bases between the two ends. This CDR3 has 12 residues. The CDR3 DNA follows: TGCAGTGCTAGAGAGGGCAACAATGAGCAGTTCTTC. It yields the protein CSAREGNNEQFF.

This clonotype was detected only a few times. The rearrangement uses TRBV19 and TRBJ2-1, with no clear D. Germline assignment: CDR1 LNHDA and CDR2 SQIVND (reference sequence). The CDR3 totals 16 residues. V dropped 1 base and J dropped 0 bases, with 10 bases sitting between them. CDR3 protein: CASSIVAFRSYNEQFF. The CDR3 nucleotides read TGTGCCAGTAGTATAGTGGCCTTTCGCTCCTACAATGAGCAGTTCTTC.